This record looks at one T cell receptor (beta chain) sequence and its context. Germline CDR1 reads MNHEY; CDR2 reads SMNVEV (reference sequence). Trimming cost V 2 bases and J 8 bases; bases outside gene matches: 7. The length of the CDR3 is 14 residues. This record belongs to a study of control samples from healthy donors and cancer patients. Generated by immunoSEQ multiplex PCR, the TCRdb table keeps only in-frame clones and is missing some. The table lists around 170,000 clones, around 88% of them singletons. V usage is TRBV27 and J usage is TRBJ1-2; 8 bases line up with TRBD1. The sample taken for sequencing was blood. The receptor comes from a woman in her twenties or thirties in good health. CDR3 nucleotide sequence: TGTGCCAGCAGTTTAGATCAGGGGGCCGGAGGCTACACCTTC. Amino acid sequence: CASSLDQGAGGYTF.